The T cell receptor beta chain described here comes from a study of blood T cell repertoires in COVID-19. The overall study: Acute and convalescent COVID-19 samples came from the United States, Italy and Spain. Sample material is recorded as cDNA or gDNA derived from T cells, B-cell-depleted T cells, or PBMCs.

CDR1 and CDR2 from the germline V gene are SGHRS and YFSETQ. The V and J ends lost 0 bases and 1 base, in that order; junction bases with no gene match: 3. The CDR3 extends over 15 amino acids. Per the original data handling: Reference gene primers were amplified, and this amplification served to estimate nucleated cell counts. Sequencing was performed with immunoSEQ multiplex PCR; in TCRdb, only in-frame clones are kept and a portion is missing. For V, J and clone size, that table is used; D and trimming come from the DNA. Here the sample spans approximately 110,000 clones, about 85% being singletons.

The chain joins TRBV5-1 to TRBJ2-7, with 8 bases matching TRBD1. The specimen was peripheral blood. The source of this sequence is a man aged 40-50 years with acute or convalescent COVID-19. The CDR3 DNA follows: TGCGCCAGCAGCTTGGTCACAGGGGGATCCTACGAGCAGTACTTC. This translates into CASSLVTGGSYEQYF. Combining the CDR3 with reference TRBV5-1 and TRBJ2-7 gives the whole variable domain KAGVTQTPRYLIKTRGQQVTLSCSPISGHRSVSWYQQTPGQGLQFLFEYFSETQRNKGNFPGRFSGRQFSNSRSEMNVSTLELGDSALYLCASSLVTGGSYEQYFGPGTRLTVT.